One sample yielded the 14 T cell receptor beta chains listed below, sequenced in a study of T cell repertoires in cytomegalovirus infection. Each CDR3 protein gets one entry after TCRdb re-called the reads with MiXCR. The repertoire has about 570,000 distinct CDR3 sequences, 40% of them found once; the top ten carry 48%. No cognate antigen is known for these TCRs. The sample was cultured PBMCs, taken from culture after CMV antigen stimulation. These receptors were taken from a human donor in good health (CMV status not recorded). Some clones in this sample may be carry-over from other donors' samples.

V gene TRBV6-6 combines with J gene TRBJ2-5; D is perhaps TRBD1 (5 bases). CDR3 size: 13 residues. With 6 bases removed from V and 2 bases from J, the gap between germline ends came to 10 bases. Germline V lookup: CDR1 MNHNY, CDR2 SVGAGI (reference sequence). The CDR3 reads CASRNQGQETQYF. In DNA, the CDR3 is TGTGCCAGCAGGAATCAGGGACAAGAGACCCAGTACTTC.

This clonotype came up once. The chain has TRBV7-6 and TRBJ1-6, with D unclear. CDR1 is SGHVS and CDR2 is FNYEAQ in the germline V gene. The CDR3 spans 14 residues. Trimming removed 5 bases at V and 1 base at J, with 6 bases between. The CDR3, as DNA: TGTGCCAGCAGCCCGTTGTCCTATAATTCACCCCTCCACTTT. It yields the protein CASSPLSYNSPLHF.

This rearrangement joins TRBV7-2 to TRBJ2-3; 10 bases line up with TRBD2. CDR1 is SGHTA and CDR2 is FQGNSA in the germline V gene. This CDR3 comprises 16 residues. The junction had 13 bases not matched to a gene; V was cut back by 10 bases and J by 3 bases. Here the CDR3 DNA reads TGTGCCACTACTACCGGACTAGCGGCACTTACAGATACGCAGTATTTT. Residues: CATTTGLAALTDTQYF.

The chain uses TRBV7-2 and TRBJ2-5; no clear D gene. This CDR3 is 15 amino acids long. Germline V gene lookup returns CDR1 SGHTA and CDR2 FQGNSA. V shed 0 bases and J shed 5 bases, with 13 bases lying between them. The CDR3 loop is CASSLALAMMETQYF. CDR3 nucleotides: TGTGCCAGCAGCTTAGCGTTGGCGATGATGGAGACCCAGTACTTC.

The V gene is TRBV20-1, the J gene TRBJ2-7, with 9 bases aligning to TRBD2. With 6 bases clipped from V and 5 bases from J, the junction kept 14 bases outside the gene matches. Germline CDR1 and CDR2: DFQATT and SNEGSKA (reference sequence). The length of the CDR3 is 15 residues. DNA of the CDR3: TGCAGTGCGGAGGCCCAGCGGGGGGCGAAGAACGAGCAGTACTTC. Translating it yields CSAEAQRGAKNEQYF.

This clonotype has just a few counts. This chain links TRBV2 with TRBJ2-7, with 8 bases matching TRBD1. CDR1 is SNHLY, CDR2 FYNNEI, per germline. The junction had 2 bases not matched to a gene; V was cut back by 2 bases and J by 2 bases. The CDR3 totals 14 residues. The CDR3 here is CASSEQGAPYEQYF. In DNA form, the CDR3 reads TGTGCCAGCAGTGAACAGGGGGCGCCCTACGAGCAGTACTTC.

The chain is built from TRBV7-8 and TRBJ2-7; TRBD2 agrees at 8 bases. J lost 3 bases, V lost 1 base, and 5 bases had no gene match. Germline assignment: CDR1 SGHVS and CDR2 FQNEAQ. CDR3 length equals 15 residues. Here the CDR3 reads CASSLGQRGLYEQYF. The CDR3 nucleotides read TGTGCCAGCAGCTTAGGCCAGCGGGGGCTCTACGAGCAGTACTTC.

The chain has TRBV7-3 and TRBJ2-3; TRBD2 matches at 7 bases. Trimming removed 5 bases from V and 6 bases from J; junction bases left unmatched: 8. The length of the CDR3 is 14 residues. CDR1 and CDR2 from the germline V gene are SGHTA and FQGTGA. The chain's CDR3 is CASSPSGASDTQYF. The CDR3 DNA follows: TGTGCCAGCAGCCCGAGCGGGGCATCGGATACGCAGTATTTT.

Ten or more counts support this clonotype. The chain employs TRBV7-2 and TRBJ2-3, with unresolved D. This CDR3 is built from 18 residues. Per germline, CDR1 SGHTA and CDR2 FQGNSA. V was pared by 0 bases and J by 4 bases, with 20 bases between. CDR3 residues: CASSLAPSAMVRADTQYF. CDR3 DNA sequence: TGTGCCAGCAGCTTAGCCCCCAGCGCGATGGTTAGGGCAGATACGCAGTATTTT.

The J gene is TRBJ2-3, the V gene TRBV11-2, with 7 bases matching TRBD2. CDR1 and CDR2 from the germline V gene are SGHAT and FQNNGV. V shed 8 bases and J 5 bases; nucleotides not matched to a gene: 10. CDR3 length equals 14 residues. This chain's CDR3 is CASRTGEGGDTQYF. DNA for the CDR3: TGTGCCAGCCGGACGGGGGAGGGCGGAGATACGCAGTATTTT.

The table lists this clonotype with a few counts. The gene calls are TRBV7-2 and TRBJ1-3; D is uncertain. Trimming stripped 1 base from V and 0 bases from J, with 10 bases between. Germline values: CDR1 SGHTA, CDR2 FQGNSA. The CDR3 loop spans 16 amino acids. CDR3 amino acids: CASSLGPYLSGNTIYF. The CDR3 nucleotides read TGTGCCAGCAGCTTAGGACCGTATCTCTCTGGAAACACCATATATTTT.

V gene TRBV5-1 combines with J gene TRBJ2-1; D call uncertain. The CDR3 is 13 amino acids. V was pared by 5 bases and J by 9 bases, with 15 bases between. Germline CDR1 SGHRS, CDR2 YFSETQ. Here the CDR3 DNA reads TGCGCCAGCAGTCCCTCCTCCGACGCTGAGCAGTTCTTC. Protein product: CASSPSSDAEQFF.

This chain joins TRBV7-2 and TRBJ2-3; D possibly corresponds to TRBD2 (6 bases). V dropped 1 base and J dropped 2 bases, with 13 bases sitting between them. The germline CDR1 and CDR2 sequences are SGHTA and FQGNSA. The CDR3 is made up of 16 amino acids. The CDR3 spells CASSLVVAEPTDTQYF. Written as DNA, the CDR3 is TGTGCCAGCAGCTTAGTGGTAGCGGAGCCCACAGATACGCAGTATTTT. Variable domain in full (rest from reference TRBV7-2 and TRBJ2-3): GAGVSQSPSNKVTEKGKDVELRCDPISGHTALYWYRQSLGQGLEFLIYFQGNSAPDKSGLPSDRFSAERTGGSVSTLTIQRTQQEDSAVYLCASSLVVAEPTDTQYFGPGTRLTVL.

The sample holds a few counts of this clonotype. The CDR3 region is CASSSGGGVETQYF. CDR3 in DNA: TGTGCCAGCAGCTCAGGCGGGGGGGTAGAGACCCAGTACTTC. The chain couples TRBV7-9 to TRBJ2-5; 9 nucleotides agree with TRBD2. This CDR3 spans 14 amino acids. The germline V gene encodes CDR1 SEHNR and CDR2 FQNEAQ (reference sequence). Trimming cost V 4 bases and J 4 bases; bases outside gene matches: 4.